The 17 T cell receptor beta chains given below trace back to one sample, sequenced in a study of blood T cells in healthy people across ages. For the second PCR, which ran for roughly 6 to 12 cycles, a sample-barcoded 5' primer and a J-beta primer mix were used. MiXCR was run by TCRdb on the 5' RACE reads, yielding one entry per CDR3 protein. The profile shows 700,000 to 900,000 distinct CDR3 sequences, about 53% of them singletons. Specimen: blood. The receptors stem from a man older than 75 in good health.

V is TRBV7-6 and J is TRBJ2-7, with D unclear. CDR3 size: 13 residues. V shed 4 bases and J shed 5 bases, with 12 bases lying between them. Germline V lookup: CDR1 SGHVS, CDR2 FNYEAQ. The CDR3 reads CASSSPAGHEQYF. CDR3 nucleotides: TGTGCCAGCAGCTCCCCGGCCGGGCACGAGCAGTACTTC.

The CDR3 protein is CASSPSIAGEKLFF. In DNA form, the CDR3 reads TGTGCCAGCAGCCCGTCCATTGCGGGTGAAAAACTGTTTTTT. This chain links TRBV12-3 or TRBV12-4 with TRBJ1-4; no clear D gene. The V gene lost 6 bases and the J gene lost 7 bases, with 15 bases spanning the gap. The CDR3 is 14 amino acids.

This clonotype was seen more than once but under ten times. CDR3 bases: TGTGCCAGCAGTCTCCGACAGGTCGTCCAGAACTATGGCTACACCTTC. This codes for CASSLRQVVQNYGYTF. This sequence joins TRBV12-3 or TRBV12-4 and TRBJ1-2, with a tentative D call TRBD1 (6 bases). CDR3 length: 16 amino acids. The germline V and J ends were trimmed by 5 bases and 2 bases, with 18 bases remaining between them.

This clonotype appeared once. CDR3 in amino acids: CASRATDIYEQYF. In DNA form, the CDR3 reads TGTGCCAGCAGGGCGACAGATATCTACGAGCAGTACTTC. The chain combines TRBV2 with TRBJ2-7; D perhaps matches TRBD1 (5 bases). The CDR3 consists of 13 residues. Trimming stripped 6 bases from V and 3 bases from J, with 12 bases between. Germline CDR1 reads SNHLY; CDR2 reads FYNNEI.

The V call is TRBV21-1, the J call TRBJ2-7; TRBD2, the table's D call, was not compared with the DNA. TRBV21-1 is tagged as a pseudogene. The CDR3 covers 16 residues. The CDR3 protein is CASSKGGGTSGPEQYF. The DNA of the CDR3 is TGTGCCAGCAGCAAAGGAGGCGGGACTAGCGGGCCCGAGCAGTACTTC.

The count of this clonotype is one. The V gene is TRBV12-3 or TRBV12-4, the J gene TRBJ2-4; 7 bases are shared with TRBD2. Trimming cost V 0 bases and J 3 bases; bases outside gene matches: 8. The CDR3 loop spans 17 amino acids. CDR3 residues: CASSLARSGTDKNIQYF. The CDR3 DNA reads TGTGCCAGCAGTTTAGCGAGAAGCGGGACGGACAAAAACATTCAGTACTTC.

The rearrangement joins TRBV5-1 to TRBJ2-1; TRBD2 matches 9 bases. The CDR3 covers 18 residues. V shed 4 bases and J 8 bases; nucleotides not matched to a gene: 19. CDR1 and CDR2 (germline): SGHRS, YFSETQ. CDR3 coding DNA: TGCGCCAGCAGCCCCGGTCTAGCGGGGACGAAGTACAGGGATGAGCAGTTCTTC. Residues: CASSPGLAGTKYRDEQFF.

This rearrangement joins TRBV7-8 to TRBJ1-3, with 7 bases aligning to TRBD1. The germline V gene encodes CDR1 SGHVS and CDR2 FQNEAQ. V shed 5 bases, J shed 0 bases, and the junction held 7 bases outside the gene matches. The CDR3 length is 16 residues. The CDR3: CASSKTGTRSGNTIYF. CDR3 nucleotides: TGTGCCAGCAGCAAGACAGGGACCCGCTCTGGAAACACCATATATTTT.

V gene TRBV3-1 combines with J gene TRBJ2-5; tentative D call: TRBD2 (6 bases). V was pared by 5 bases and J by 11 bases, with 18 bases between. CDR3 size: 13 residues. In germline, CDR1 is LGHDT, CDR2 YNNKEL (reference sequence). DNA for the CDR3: TGTGCCAGCAGCAAAAGGAGGGGCAATGAGCAGTACTTC. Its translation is CASSKRRGNEQYF.

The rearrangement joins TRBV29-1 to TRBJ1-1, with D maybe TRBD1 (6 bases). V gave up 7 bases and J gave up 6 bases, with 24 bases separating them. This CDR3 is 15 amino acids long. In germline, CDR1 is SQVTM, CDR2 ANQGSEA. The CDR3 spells CSGGRGGGSWAEAFF. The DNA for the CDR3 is TGCAGCGGTGGCAGGGGAGGGGGGAGTTGGGCTGAAGCTTTCTTT.

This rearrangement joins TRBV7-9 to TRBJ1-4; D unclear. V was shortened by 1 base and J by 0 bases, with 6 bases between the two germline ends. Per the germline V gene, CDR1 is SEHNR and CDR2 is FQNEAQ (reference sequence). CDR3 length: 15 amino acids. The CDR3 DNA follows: TGTGCCAGCAGCTTAGATACTGCAACTAATGAAAAACTGTTTTTT. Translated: CASSLDTATNEKLFF.

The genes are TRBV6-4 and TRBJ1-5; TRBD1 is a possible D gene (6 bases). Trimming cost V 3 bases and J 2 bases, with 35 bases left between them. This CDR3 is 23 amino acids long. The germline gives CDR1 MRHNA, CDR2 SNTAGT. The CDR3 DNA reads TGTGCCAGCAGTGATTCTCACCCGAAGGATTTGACAGGTCGATATGATTGCAATCAGCCCCAGCATTTT. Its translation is CASSDSHPKDLTGRYDCNQPQHF.

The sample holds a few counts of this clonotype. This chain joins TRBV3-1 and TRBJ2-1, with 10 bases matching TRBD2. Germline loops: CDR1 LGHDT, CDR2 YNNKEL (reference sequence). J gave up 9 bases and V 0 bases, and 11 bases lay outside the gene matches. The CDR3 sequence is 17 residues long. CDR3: CASSQEGGHSGRSEQFF. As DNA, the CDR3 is TGTGCCAGCAGCCAAGAAGGAGGGCATAGCGGGAGGAGTGAGCAGTTCTTC.

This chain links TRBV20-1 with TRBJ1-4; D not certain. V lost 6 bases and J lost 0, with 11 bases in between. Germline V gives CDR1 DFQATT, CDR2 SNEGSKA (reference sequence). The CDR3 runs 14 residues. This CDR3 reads CSASRQPTNEKLFF. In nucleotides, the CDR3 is TGCAGTGCGAGTAGGCAGCCAACTAATGAAAAACTGTTTTTT.

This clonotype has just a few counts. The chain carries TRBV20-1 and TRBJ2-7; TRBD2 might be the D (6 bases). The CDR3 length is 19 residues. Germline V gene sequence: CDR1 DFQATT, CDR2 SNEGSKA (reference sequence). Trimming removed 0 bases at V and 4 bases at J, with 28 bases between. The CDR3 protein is CSARDFSDRGTIWGYEQYF. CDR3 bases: TGCAGTGCTAGAGATTTCTCGGATCGCGGGACCATTTGGGGGTACGAGCAGTACTTC.

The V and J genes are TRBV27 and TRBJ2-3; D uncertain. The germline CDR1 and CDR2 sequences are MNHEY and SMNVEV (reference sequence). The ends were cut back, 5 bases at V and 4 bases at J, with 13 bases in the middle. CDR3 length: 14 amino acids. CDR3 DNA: TGTGCCAGCAGTCCCGAGGTTACAGCAGATACGCAGTATTTT. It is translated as CASSPEVTADTQYF.

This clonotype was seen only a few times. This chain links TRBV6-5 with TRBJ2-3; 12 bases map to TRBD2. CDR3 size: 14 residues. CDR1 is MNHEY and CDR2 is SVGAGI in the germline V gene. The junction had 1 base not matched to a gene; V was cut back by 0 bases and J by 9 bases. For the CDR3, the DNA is TGTGCCAGCAGTTACTCCCTAGCGGGAGGGACGCAGTATTTT. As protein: CASSYSLAGGTQYF.